Following are 19 T cell receptor beta chains from one sample sequenced in a study of cytomegalovirus exposure and HLA in healthy donors. The primer mix had 60 Vbeta and 13 Jbeta primers. Generated by immunoSEQ multiplex PCR, the TCRdb table keeps only in-frame clones and is missing some. The repertoire holds 160,000 or so clones, with around three quarters as singletons. The specimen was PBMCs. Receptors originate from a man aged 30 to 39 in good health and CMV-seropositive.

The chain links TRBV27 to TRBJ1-4, with D unclear. The CDR3 extends over 14 amino acids. V was trimmed by 3 bases and J by 4 bases, leaving 9 bases between them. Germline V gene lookup returns CDR1 MNHEY and CDR2 SMNVEV (reference sequence). The CDR3: CASSFAGSNEKLFF. CDR3 in DNA: TGTGCCAGCAGTTTCGCGGGGAGTAATGAAAAACTGTTTTTT.

The chain is built from TRBV27 and TRBJ2-1; D might be TRBD2 (6 bases). The CDR3 covers 15 residues. Germline CDR1 reads MNHEY; CDR2 reads SMNVEV (reference sequence). The germline V and J ends were trimmed by 3 bases and 0 bases, with 9 bases remaining between them. The CDR3, as DNA: TGTGCCAGCAGTTTGGACTATACCTCCTACAATGAGCAGTTCTTC. It specifies CASSLDYTSYNEQFF.

The V gene is TRBV7-2, the J gene TRBJ2-3; maybe TRBD2 (7 bases). The CDR3 has 15 residues. Germline CDR1 is SGHTA and CDR2 is FQGNSA. V lost 1 base and J 4 bases, leaving 12 bases between the germline ends. CDR3 coding DNA: TGTGCCAGCAGCTTAGAGGGGGGGCGGGCAGATACGCAGTATTTT. Translated, it gives CASSLEGGRADTQYF.

This chain connects TRBV4-1 to TRBJ2-2; D not certain. The length of the CDR3 is 14 residues. The V gene's germline CDR1 is MGHRA and CDR2 YSYEKL. The V end was cut by 0 bases, the J end by 4 bases, with 6 bases between. CDR3 nucleotide sequence: TGCGCCAGCAGCCAAGATCCGGGCACCGGGGAGCTGTTTTTT. Translated: CASSQDPGTGELFF.

In nucleotides, the CDR3 is TGTGCCAGCAGTCCAGGACAGACCTACGAGCAGTACTTC. This encodes CASSPGQTYEQYF. J is TRBJ2-7 and V is TRBV28, with D perhaps TRBD1 (6 bases). This CDR3 region has 13 residues. The germline V gene has CDR1 MDHEN and CDR2 SYDVKM. The V gene lost 5 bases and the J gene lost 2 bases, with 10 bases spanning the gap.

The chain combines TRBV11-1 with TRBJ2-1; 9 positions match TRBD1. Germline CDR1 reads SGHAT; CDR2 reads FQDESV (reference sequence). The CDR3 covers 17 residues. Trimming removed 5 bases from V and 10 bases from J; junction bases left unmatched: 18. As DNA, the CDR3 is TGTGCCAGCAGCAAGAGGGGCCTGGGACAGGGAGTATGGGAGCAGTTCTTC. It translates to CASSKRGLGQGVWEQFF.

The V gene is TRBV5-1, the J gene TRBJ1-5; D remains ambiguous. CDR1 and CDR2 (germline): SGHRS, YFSETQ. The V gene lost 0 bases and the J gene lost 3 bases, with 10 bases spanning the gap. CDR3 size: 15 residues. In DNA form, the CDR3 reads TGCGCCAGCAGCTTGGACGGGATTGTCAATCAGCCCCAGCATTTT. As protein: CASSLDGIVNQPQHF.

This clone was seen once. The rearrangement joins TRBV7-7 to TRBJ2-2, with 9 bases aligning to TRBD2. The CDR3 loop spans 16 amino acids. The germline gives CDR1 SSHAT, CDR2 FNYEAQ (reference sequence). The V and J ends lost 5 bases and 3 bases, in that order; junction bases with no gene match: 7. The CDR3 sequence: CASSAISSGDTGELFF. DNA of the CDR3: TGTGCCAGCAGCGCCATTTCTAGCGGGGACACCGGGGAGCTGTTTTTT.

This chain connects TRBV11-2 to TRBJ2-5, with D tentatively TRBD2 (6 bases). Trimming shortened V by 1 base and J by 5 bases, and 20 bases separated the two germline ends. Germline V CDR1 and CDR2: SGHAT, FQNNGV. The CDR3 runs to 17 residues. DNA for the CDR3: TGTGCCAGCAGCTTAGGTTTGGTGGGACTTGGGATGGAGACCCAGTACTTC. This translates into CASSLGLVGLGMETQYF.

The table lists this clone with a few counts. J is TRBJ2-3 and V is TRBV4-1; D is ambiguous. V shed 3 bases and J shed 5 bases, with 6 bases lying between them. CDR3 length: 12 amino acids. Germline values: CDR1 MGHRA, CDR2 YSYEKL. The CDR3 DNA sequence: TGCGCCAGCAGCCAGTCTAAAGATACGCAGTATTTT. Encoded protein: CASSQSKDTQYF.

The chain carries TRBV5-4 and TRBJ2-1, with D unclear. V shed 0 bases and J shed 12 bases, with 16 bases lying between them. The CDR3 has 14 amino acids. CDR1 is SGHNT and CDR2 is YYREEE in the germline V gene (reference sequence). The chain's CDR3 is CASSLGLIEGGQFF. As DNA, the CDR3 is TGTGCCAGCAGCTTGGGACTGATAGAAGGCGGGCAGTTCTTC.

This chain links TRBV5-1 with TRBJ2-7; 8 bases agree with TRBD2. The CDR3 has 15 residues. After removal of 0 bases from V and 3 bases from J, the junction contained 5 bases not matched to a gene. CDR1 SGHRS and CDR2 YFSETQ come from the germline V gene. The CDR3 bases are TGCGCCAGCAGCTTGGTGGCGGGGGGATTCTACGAGCAGTACTTC. Encoded protein: CASSLVAGGFYEQYF.

The chain is built from TRBV6-1 and TRBJ1-3, with no clear D. CDR3 size: 12 residues. Germline V gene sequence: CDR1 MNHNS, CDR2 SASEGT. Trimming took off 2 bases at V and 4 bases at J, with 3 bases between the two ends. CDR3 amino acids: CASSESGNTIYF. The CDR3 region has the DNA TGTGCCAGCAGTGAATCGGGAAACACCATATATTTT.

The V gene is TRBV10-3, the J gene TRBJ2-3; TRBD1 aligns across 7 bases. Trimming cost V 4 bases and J 0 bases; bases outside gene matches: 4. Germline V gives CDR1 ENHRY, CDR2 SYGVKD. The CDR3 is 15 residues long. The CDR3 DNA reads TGTGCCATCAGTGCCCGACAGGGAAGCACAGATACGCAGTATTTT. Protein sequence: CAISARQGSTDTQYF.

This chain connects TRBV15 to TRBJ2-4, with TRBD1 identical over 10 bases. Per germline, CDR1 LNHNV and CDR2 YYDKDF (reference sequence). V shed 6 bases and J 6 bases; nucleotides not matched to a gene: 11. The CDR3 length is 16 residues. This CDR3 reads CATSTTGGRSRNIQYF. In nucleotides, the CDR3 is TGTGCCACCAGTACGACAGGGGGCCGTTCGCGAAACATTCAGTACTTC.

The J gene is TRBJ2-7, the V gene TRBV9; D possibly corresponds to TRBD2 (6 bases). The CDR3 has 16 amino acids. V was shortened by 0 bases and J by 0 bases, with 13 bases between the two germline ends. Per germline, CDR1 SGDLS and CDR2 YYNGEE. The CDR3: CASSVGPGVPSYEQYF. CDR3 bases: TGTGCCAGCAGCGTAGGGCCGGGGGTGCCCTCCTACGAGCAGTACTTC.

This chain links TRBV7-9 with TRBJ2-7; 10 bases agree with TRBD2. This CDR3 contains 16 residues. V gave up 0 bases and J gave up 2 bases; unmatched junction bases: 4. Germline lookup yields CDR1 SEHNR and CDR2 FQNEAQ (reference sequence). CDR3 sequence: CASSLALAGAPYEQYF. DNA for the CDR3: TGTGCCAGCAGCTTAGCGCTAGCGGGGGCCCCCTACGAGCAGTACTTC.

The chain is built from TRBV6-1 and TRBJ2-1, with D perhaps matching TRBD1 (6 bases). The germline V gene has CDR1 MNHNS and CDR2 SASEGT. The V end lost 9 bases, the J end lost 2 bases, and 11 bases lay between the germline ends. The CDR3 has 13 residues. The chain's CDR3 is CASTGTPYNEQFF. CDR3 coding DNA: TGTGCCAGTACAGGGACCCCCTACAATGAGCAGTTCTTC.

The chain uses TRBV27 and TRBJ2-7; 12 bases align to TRBD1. Germline assignment: CDR1 MNHEY and CDR2 SMNVEV (reference sequence). V dropped 5 bases and J dropped 6; count of bases not matched to a gene: 8. CDR3 size: 15 residues. CDR3 sequence (DNA): TGTGCCAGCAGTCCCGGGGACAGGGGGCCTCTCGAGCAGTACTTC. This gives the protein CASSPGDRGPLEQYF.